The sequence of this T cell receptor beta chain was determined in a study of breast tumors, draining lymph nodes, adjacent tissues listed by TCRdb under 2016. Background on the whole study: Breast cancer patients provided tumor, adjacent nontumor tissue and axillary lymph nodes, and the study compared the TCR beta repertoires across these three sources. In human breast cancer, the study set out to assess how tumor, surrounding tissue and draining lymph node repertoires relate to one another and whether T cells might be exchanged between them. The study at large found these results: The data were considered consistent with most tumor T cells being derived from the lymph node and subsequently expanding within tumor tissue. Tumors showed preferential V and J gene usage, and their T-cell repertoire diversity fell below that of lymph nodes yet above that of nontumor tissue. The conclusion that tumor T cells originate in lymph nodes was framed as consistent with a hypothesis rather than directly demonstrated. Tumor and nontumor tissue repertoires were significantly more similar in luminal-like than in basal-like breast cancer.

Concerning this clonotype itself: Its antigen is unknown. The junction departs from germline at one end; a sequencing error may be responsible.

Sequencing was performed on an Illumina HiSeq 2000. Multiplex PCR amplification was used to build the TCR beta chain libraries. The amplified TCR beta chain products were analyzed by high-throughput sequencing. TCRdb trimmed the raw reads at Q25, called clones with MiXCR and kept productive beta chains. A single entry per CDR3 protein holds the most common genes and DNA from its merged rows. The sample table shows fewer than 250,000 distinct CDR3 sequences, and approximately 29% are seen once. Clones ranked in the top ten supply about 1.4% of the sample. Lymph node samples came from the axillary draining lymph nodes of breast cancer patients. According to the germline V gene (reference sequence), CDR1 reads LGHDT and CDR2 reads YNNKEL. Including cysteine and phenylalanine, the CDR3 has 16 amino acids. Only the CDR3 DNA is retained, 48 bases long and in frame from the first base.

The sequencing sample was made of axillary lymph node tissue. The receptor comes from a female donor with breast cancer. Some clones in this sample may be carry-over from other donors' samples. The chain employs TRBV3-1 and TRBJ1-3; matching of 6 bases hints at TRBD1 as the D gene. The CDR3 protein sequence reads: CASSQDGQTQGNTIHF. The DNA sequence reads TGTGCCAGCAGCCAAGATGGACAGACCCAAGGAAACACCATACATTTT.